Listed below are T cell receptor beta chains from one sample, sequenced in a study of T cells after yellow fever vaccination. TCRdb recomputed calls from the 5' RACE reads with MiXCR, one row per CDR3 protein. The data contain 230,000 or so distinct CDR3 sequences, around 6.7% of them singletons. Material: CD4+ T cells sorted from PBMCs, obtained on the day of the yellow fever booster vaccination. The receptors shown here come from a man aged 25-45 years who received the YFV17D yellow fever vaccine. Both conserved end residues are part of each CDR3. The D gene is left open where the match is weak. Some rows mark clone size as missing; the rest say once, few, many or name a class of expanded clone.

size: many; J: TRBJ2-1; D: TRBD1; V: TRBV29-1; DNA: TGCAGCGTGACCGGGACAGGGGATGGAAATGAGCAGTTCTTC; CDR3: CSVTGTGDGNEQFF
size: few; J: TRBJ1-3; D: -; V: TRBV6-6; DNA: TGTGCCAGCAGTTACGGAGGGAGCAACACCATATATTTT; CDR3: CASSYGGSNTIYF
size: few; J: TRBJ1-2; D: TRBD1; V: TRBV7-2; DNA: TGTGCCAGCAGCTATCCCGGGACAGGGGGCACCTATGGCTACACCTTC; CDR3: CASSYPGTGGTYGYTF
size: few; J: TRBJ1-2; D: -; V: TRBV20-1; DNA: TGCAGTGCGCTTAACGCTCGGGAACTAAACGGACGTGGCTACACCTTC; CDR3: CSALNARELNGRGYTF
size: -; J: TRBJ1-1; D: -; V: TRBV5-1; DNA: TGCGCCAGCAGCCCAGGCGTAGGGCGCGGGAATGAAGCTTTCTTT; CDR3: CASSPGVGRGNEAFF
size: few; J: TRBJ2-1; D: TRBD2; V: TRBV29-1; DNA: TGCAGCGTTGAATCTAGCGGGAGGCACAATGAGCAGTTCTTC; CDR3: CSVESSGRHNEQFF
size: -; J: TRBJ1-5; D: -; V: TRBV6-2/TRBV6-3; DNA: TGTGCCAGCAGTTCGCCCATGATGGGGATTAATAGCAATCAGCCCCAGCATTTT; CDR3: CASSSPMMGINSNQPQHF
size: many; J: TRBJ2-5; D: TRBD2; V: TRBV5-5; DNA: TGTGCCAGCAGCTTGTCTAGCGGGACCCAAGAGACCCAGTACTTC; CDR3: CASSLSSGTQETQYF
size: many; J: TRBJ2-1; D: -; V: TRBV25-1; DNA: TGTGCCAGCAGTGAAAAGGTGCCCTTTGGGTCGAGAGTGTTCTTC; CDR3: CASSEKVPFGSRVFF
size: -; J: TRBJ2-3; D: -; V: TRBV10-2; DNA: TGCGCCAGCAGGTTTGGGGGGCGCACAAGCACAGATACGCAGTATTTT; CDR3: CASRFGGRTSTDTQYF
size: -; J: TRBJ2-1; D: -; V: TRBV20-1; DNA: TGCAGTGCCGTACGGACACTGAATGAGCAGTTCTTC; CDR3: CSAVRTLNEQFF
size: few; J: TRBJ2-4; D: -; V: TRBV11-2; DNA: TGTGCCAGCACTCTCCAGGCGGGGATGGAATGGGGATCTAGGAACATTCAGTACTTC; CDR3: CASTLQAGMEWGSRNIQYF
size: many; J: TRBJ2-5; D: -; V: TRBV20-1; DNA: TGCACCTTCCTCCTCAGCGGGCGACAAGAGACCCAGTACTTC; CDR3: CTFLLSGRQETQYF
size: many; J: TRBJ2-7; D: TRBD1; V: TRBV5-5; DNA: TGTGCCAGCAGTCGAACTCCGGGACAGATCTACGAGCAGTACTTC; CDR3: CASSRTPGQIYEQYF
size: -; J: TRBJ2-5; D: -; V: TRBV5-1; DNA: TGCGCCAGCAGCACTGGGGCGGTGGGACTGGGAGAGACCCAGTACTTC; CDR3: CASSTGAVGLGETQYF
size: few; J: TRBJ2-7; D: -; V: TRBV7-2; DNA: TGTGCCAGCAGCCCCTATGGGGCTAGCCTAAACCTCGAGCAGTACTTC; CDR3: CASSPYGASLNLEQYF
size: few; J: TRBJ2-2; D: -; V: TRBV19; DNA: TGTGCCAGTAAAACAGGGAACATCGGCGGGGAGCTGTTTTTT; CDR3: CASKTGNIGGELFF
size: many; J: TRBJ1-1; D: -; V: TRBV5-4; DNA: TGTGCCAGCAGCTTGGTCGGGGAGGAGGCTTTCTTT; CDR3: CASSLVGEEAFF
size: few; J: TRBJ2-3; D: TRBD2; V: TRBV29-1; DNA: TGCAGCGTTGTAGGGCGGGAGAAGGCAGATACGCAGTATTTT; CDR3: CSVVGREKADTQYF
size: -; J: TRBJ2-7; D: -; V: TRBV6-2/TRBV6-3; DNA: TGTGCCAGCAGGGACGGAGCCTACGAGCAGTACTTC; CDR3: CASRDGAYEQYF
size: few; J: TRBJ2-1; D: -; V: TRBV6-5; DNA: TGTGCCAGCAGCTCTTCTCTCAGGGTCTCGGGGGTCAAGGAGCAGTTCTTC; CDR3: CASSSSLRVSGVKEQFF
size: few; J: TRBJ2-7; D: -; V: TRBV7-9; DNA: TGTGCCAGCAGCTTAGAAGGGCTGAAGGGCCACGAGCAGTACTTC; CDR3: CASSLEGLKGHEQYF
size: -; J: TRBJ2-1; D: TRBD2; V: TRBV20-1; DNA: TGCAGTGGTTTGCGGGAGATCAACAATGAGCAGTTCTTC; CDR3: CSGLREINNEQFF
size: many; J: TRBJ2-1; D: -; V: TRBV20-1; DNA: TGCAGTGCCAAGGTCCCAGCGGGCTTCTACAATGAGCAGTTCTTC; CDR3: CSAKVPAGFYNEQFF
size: few; J: TRBJ2-3; D: TRBD1; V: TRBV20-1; DNA: TGCAGGGTTGAGGACAGGGGGAGGACAGATACGCAGTATTTT; CDR3: CRVEDRGRTDTQYF
size: many; J: TRBJ2-5; D: -; V: TRBV29-1; DNA: TGCAGCGTGTGCCAGGGCGGCAGCCAAGAGACCCAGTACTTC; CDR3: CSVCQGGSQETQYF
size: few; J: TRBJ1-2; D: -; V: TRBV10-3; DNA: TGTGCCCTCAGGGGTGAGGTAGACGGGGCTGGCTACACCTTC; CDR3: CALRGEVDGAGYTF
size: -; J: TRBJ1-1; D: TRBD1; V: TRBV20-1; DNA: TGCAGTGCGCCCGGACAGGGCAACACTGAAGCTTTCTTT; CDR3: CSAPGQGNTEAFF
size: few; J: TRBJ2-7; D: -; V: TRBV5-1; DNA: TGCGCCAGCAGCTCGGAGGGACTGTCCTACGAGCAGTACTTC; CDR3: CASSSEGLSYEQYF
size: many; J: TRBJ2-3; D: -; V: TRBV7-2; DNA: TGTGCCAGCAGCGCCAGCGGTACAGATACGCAGTATTTT; CDR3: CASSASGTDTQYF